What follows are 11 T cell receptor beta chains derived from one specimen sequenced in a study of blood T cell repertoires in COVID-19. The assay was immunoSEQ multiplex PCR, and TCRdb's table has in-frame clones only and misses some. The sample includes 400,000 to 450,000 clones, 80% to 90% of them seen just once. The material sequenced was peripheral blood. Source of these receptors: a woman aged 25 to 39 with active or convalescent COVID-19.

The table lists this clone with a count of one. The chain is built from TRBV5-1 and TRBJ1-1; D perhaps matches TRBD1 (5 bases). CDR3 size: 17 residues. With 0 bases removed from V and 1 base from J, the gap between germline ends came to 16 bases. CDR1 is SGHRS, CDR2 YFSETQ, per germline. CDR3 loop: CASSLAGVGHSNTEAFF. As DNA, the CDR3 is TGCGCCAGCAGCTTGGCTGGGGTAGGACATTCGAACACTGAAGCTTTCTTT. The full variable domain, with the rest looked up from reference TRBV5-1 and TRBJ1-1, is KAGVTQTPRYLIKTRGQQVTLSCSPISGHRSVSWYQQTPGQGLQFLFEYFSETQRNKGNFPGRFSGRQFSNSRSEMNVSTLELGDSALYLCASSLAGVGHSNTEAFFGQGTRLTVV.

J is TRBJ2-1 and V is TRBV7-6; 9 bases fit TRBD2. The length of the CDR3 is 16 residues. After removal of 1 base from V and 0 bases from J, the junction contained 1 base not matched to a gene. Germline-derived CDR1 and CDR2 are SGHVS and FNYEAQ. CDR3 sequence: CASSLELAGSYNEQFF. The CDR3 nucleotides are TGTGCCAGCAGCTTAGAACTAGCGGGCTCCTACAATGAGCAGTTCTTC.

The chain is built from TRBV6-5 and TRBJ2-3; 7 nucleotides agree with TRBD1. The CDR3 consists of 13 residues. Trimming cost V 6 bases and J 4 bases; bases outside gene matches: 4. Per germline, CDR1 MNHEY and CDR2 SVGAGI. CDR3 coding DNA: TGTGCCAGCAGCGATCAGGGGGCAGATACGCAGTATTTT. Residues: CASSDQGADTQYF.

The chain couples TRBV9 to TRBJ2-1, with 12 bases identical to TRBD2. V lost 0 bases, J lost 0 bases, and 13 bases stayed unmatched. CDR3 length: 21 residues. Germline V gene lookup returns CDR1 SGDLS and CDR2 YYNGEE. CDR3 DNA: TGTGCCAGCAGCGTAGGTTTACCTAGCGGGAGGGCAAAAAGCTCCTACAATGAGCAGTTCTTC. The encoded protein is CASSVGLPSGRAKSSYNEQFF.

The rearrangement joins TRBV6-1 to TRBJ1-2; D unclear. Germline CDR1 MNHNS, CDR2 SASEGT. The V end lost 1 base, the J end lost 5 bases, and 5 bases lay between the germline ends. CDR3 length equals 12 residues. As DNA, the CDR3 is TGTGCCAGCAGTGAAGGGGCGTATGGCTACACCTTC. It yields the protein CASSEGAYGYTF.

The V gene is TRBV6-1, the J gene TRBJ1-1; D is ambiguous. The CDR3 runs 15 residues. Trimming cost V 2 bases and J 3 bases, with 13 bases left between them. The V gene's germline CDR1 is MNHNS and CDR2 SASEGT. The CDR3 loop reads CASSELPAVYTEAFF. For the CDR3, the DNA is TGTGCCAGCAGTGAATTGCCAGCGGTTTACACTGAAGCTTTCTTT.

V gene TRBV10-2 combines with J gene TRBJ2-3; 9 positions agree with TRBD2. There are 16 residues in the CDR3. Germline CDR1 reads WSHSY; CDR2 reads SAAADI. The junction had 9 bases not matched to a gene; V was cut back by 3 bases and J by 5 bases. CDR3 DNA sequence: TGCGCCAGCAGTGACGGGGCGGGGGGGTTCGTAGATACGCAGTATTTT. Its translation is CASSDGAGGFVDTQYF.

For the CDR3, the DNA is TGTGCCAGCAGTTTAACCGGGACAGGGGGTTTCTATGGCTACACCTTC. The encoded protein is CASSLTGTGGFYGYTF. The chain carries TRBV27 and TRBJ1-2; 11 bases are shared with TRBD1. Per germline, CDR1 MNHEY and CDR2 SMNVEV (reference sequence). The V segment lost 2 bases and the J segment 4 bases; nucleotides outside the gene matches: 6. This CDR3 region has 16 residues.

The chain is built from TRBV29-1 and TRBJ1-2; no clear D. V dropped 1 base and J dropped 4 bases, with 4 bases sitting between them. From germline, CDR1 is SQVTM and CDR2 ANQGSEA. The CDR3 extends over 11 amino acids. The CDR3 coding sequence is TGCAGCGTTGAAGGGCTCTATGGCTACACCTTC. Encoded protein: CSVEGLYGYTF.

The rearrangement links TRBV5-1 to TRBJ2-7, with a weak D call TRBD2 (6 bases). The CDR3 consists of 15 residues. CDR1 and CDR2 (germline): SGHRS, YFSETQ. V was trimmed by 4 bases and J by 7 bases, leaving 21 bases between them. CDR3 sequence: CASSPGLVGVAEQYF. The DNA of the CDR3 is TGCGCCAGCAGCCCGGGACTGGTGGGTGTGGCGGAGCAGTACTTC.

The chain employs TRBV10-3 and TRBJ2-7, with TRBD1 matching 8 bases. Germline CDR1 is ENHRY and CDR2 is SYGVKD. With V trimmed by 4 bases and J by 6 bases, 8 bases remained unmatched. The CDR3 covers 14 residues. CDR3 in DNA: TGTGCCATCAGTGTATCCAGGGGGCCATCCGAGCAGTACTTC. Its protein is CAISVSRGPSEQYF.